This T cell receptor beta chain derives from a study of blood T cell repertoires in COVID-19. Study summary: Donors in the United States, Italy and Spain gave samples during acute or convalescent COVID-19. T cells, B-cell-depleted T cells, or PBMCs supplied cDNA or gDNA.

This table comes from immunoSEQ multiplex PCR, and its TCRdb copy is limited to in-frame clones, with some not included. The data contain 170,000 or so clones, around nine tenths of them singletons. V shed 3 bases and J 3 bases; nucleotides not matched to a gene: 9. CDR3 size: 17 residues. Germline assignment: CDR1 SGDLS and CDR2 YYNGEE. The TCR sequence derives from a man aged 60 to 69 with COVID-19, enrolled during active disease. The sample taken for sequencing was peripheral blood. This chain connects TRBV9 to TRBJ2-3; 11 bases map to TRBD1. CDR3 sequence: CASSADPGTGGTDTQYF. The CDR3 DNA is TGTGCCAGCAGCGCCGACCCCGGGACAGGGGGTACAGATACGCAGTATTTT.